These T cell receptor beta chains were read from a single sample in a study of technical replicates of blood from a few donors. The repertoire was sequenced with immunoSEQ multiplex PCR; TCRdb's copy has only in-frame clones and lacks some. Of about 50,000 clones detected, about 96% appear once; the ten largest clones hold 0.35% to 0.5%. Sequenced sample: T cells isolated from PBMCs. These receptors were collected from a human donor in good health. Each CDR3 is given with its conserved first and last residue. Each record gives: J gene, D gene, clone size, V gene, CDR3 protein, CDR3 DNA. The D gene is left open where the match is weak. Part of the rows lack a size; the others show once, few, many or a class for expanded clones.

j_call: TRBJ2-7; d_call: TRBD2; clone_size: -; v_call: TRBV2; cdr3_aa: CASSDRTSGRIYEQYF; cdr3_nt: TGTGCCAGCAGTGACAGGACTAGCGGGAGGATATACGAGCAGTACTTC
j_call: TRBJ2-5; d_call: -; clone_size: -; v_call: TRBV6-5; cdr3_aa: CASTLSRGNVETQYF; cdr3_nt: TGTGCCAGCACCCTTTCGAGAGGGAATGTGGAGACCCAGTACTTC
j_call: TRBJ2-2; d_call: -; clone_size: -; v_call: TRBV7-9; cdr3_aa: CASSPTTNTGELFF; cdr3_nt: TGTGCCAGCAGCCCGACTACGAACACCGGGGAGCTGTTTTTT
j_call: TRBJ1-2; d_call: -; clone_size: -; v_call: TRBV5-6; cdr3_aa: CASSLVGSQPNYGYTF; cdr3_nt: TGTGCCAGCAGCTTGGTAGGCTCACAGCCTAACTATGGCTACACCTTC
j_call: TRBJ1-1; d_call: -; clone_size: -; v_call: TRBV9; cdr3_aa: CASSGSGTEAFF; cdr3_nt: TGTGCCAGCAGCGGTTCGGGGACTGAAGCTTTCTTT
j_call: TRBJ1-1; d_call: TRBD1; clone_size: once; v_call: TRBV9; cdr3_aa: CASSAGTGGASDTEAFF; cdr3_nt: TGTGCCAGCAGCGCGGGGACAGGGGGGGCCTCGGACACTGAAGCTTTCTTT
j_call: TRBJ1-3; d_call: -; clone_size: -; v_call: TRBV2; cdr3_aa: CASRATWGAGNTIYF; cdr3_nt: TGTGCCAGCAGGGCAACCTGGGGAGCTGGAAACACCATATATTTT
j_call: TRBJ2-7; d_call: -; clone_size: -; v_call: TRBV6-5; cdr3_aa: CASSYQGFYEQYF; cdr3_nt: TGTGCCAGCAGTTATCAGGGTTTCTACGAGCAGTACTTC
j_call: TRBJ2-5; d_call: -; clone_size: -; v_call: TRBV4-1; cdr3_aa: CASSLLLTETQYF; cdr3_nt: TGCGCCAGCAGCCTTTTACTTACAGAGACCCAGTACTTC
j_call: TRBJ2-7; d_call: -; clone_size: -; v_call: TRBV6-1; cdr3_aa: CASSWGQVSYEQYF; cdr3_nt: TGTGCCAGCAGTTGGGGGCAGGTCTCCTACGAGCAGTACTTC
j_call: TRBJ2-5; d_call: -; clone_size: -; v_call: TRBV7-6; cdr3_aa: CATAPSGIETQYF; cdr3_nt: TGTGCCACCGCCCCGTCAGGGATAGAGACCCAGTACTTC
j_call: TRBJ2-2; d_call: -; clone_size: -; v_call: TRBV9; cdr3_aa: CASSVWGGANTGELFF; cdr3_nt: TGTGCCAGCAGCGTATGGGGAGGAGCCAACACCGGGGAGCTGTTTTTT
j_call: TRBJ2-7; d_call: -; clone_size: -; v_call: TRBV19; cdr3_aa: CASAAGDTNYEQYF; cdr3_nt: TGTGCCAGTGCCGCAGGGGACACGAACTACGAGCAGTACTTC
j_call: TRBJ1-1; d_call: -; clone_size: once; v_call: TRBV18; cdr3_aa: CAATKGRANTEAFF; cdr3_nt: TGTGCCGCGACTAAAGGTCGCGCGAACACTGAAGCTTTCTTT
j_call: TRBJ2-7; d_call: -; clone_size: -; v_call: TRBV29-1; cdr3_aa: CSVAGVGRTYEQYF; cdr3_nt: TGCAGCGTTGCTGGCGTTGGCAGGACCTACGAGCAGTACTTC
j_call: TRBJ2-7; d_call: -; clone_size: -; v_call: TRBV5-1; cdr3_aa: CASSYSGTQLQEQYF; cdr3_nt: TGCGCCAGCAGTTACTCCGGGACACAACTACAGGAGCAGTACTTC
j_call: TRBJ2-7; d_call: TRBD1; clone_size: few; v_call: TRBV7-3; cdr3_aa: CASSLMGQGTYEQYF; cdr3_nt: TGTGCCAGCAGCTTAATGGGACAGGGAACCTACGAGCAGTACTTC
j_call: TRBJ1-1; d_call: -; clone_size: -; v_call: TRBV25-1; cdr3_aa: CASSYIQGNTEAFF; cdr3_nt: TGTGCCAGCAGTTATATACAGGGAAACACTGAAGCTTTCTTT
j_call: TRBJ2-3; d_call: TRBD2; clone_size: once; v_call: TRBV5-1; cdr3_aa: CASSLGLAGGSEITDTQYF; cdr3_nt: TGCGCCAGCAGCTTGGGGCTAGCGGGAGGCTCTGAAATCACAGATACGCAGTATTTT
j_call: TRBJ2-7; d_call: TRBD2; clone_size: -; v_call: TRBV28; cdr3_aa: CASSLVTSGTYGYEQYF; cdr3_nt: TGTGCCAGCAGTCTCGTGACTAGCGGGACTTATGGTTACGAGCAGTACTTC
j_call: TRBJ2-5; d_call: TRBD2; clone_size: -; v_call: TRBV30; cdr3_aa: CAWNRLAGQETQYF; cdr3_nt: TGTGCCTGGAACCGACTAGCGGGACAAGAGACCCAGTACTTC
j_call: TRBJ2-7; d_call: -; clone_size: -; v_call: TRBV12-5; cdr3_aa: CASGYPPPGREQYF; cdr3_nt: TGTGCTAGTGGGTATCCTCCGCCAGGTAGGGAGCAGTACTTC
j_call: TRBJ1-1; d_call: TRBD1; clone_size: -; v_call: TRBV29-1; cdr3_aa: CSTRQGVNTEAFF; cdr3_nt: TGCAGCACTAGACAGGGGGTGAACACTGAAGCTTTCTTT